This passage covers 32 T cell receptor beta chains from one sample sequenced in a study of cytomegalovirus exposure and HLA in healthy donors (TCRdb year 2017). The library was generated by the immunoSEQ multiplex PCR assay. For the multiplex PCR, a mixture combining 60 forward primers for TCR Vbeta segments and 13 reverse primers for TCR Jbeta segments was used. Imported from immuneACCESS, the table was reduced by TCRdb to in-frame sequences with V and J called. These copies leave out some clones; in studies compared against another copy, an unresolved V gene accounts for under half, and the cause of the remainder is not known. For this sample the table gives about 170,000 clones, of which 60% to 75% were detected only once. 2.5% to 3% of the sample goes to the ten largest clones. Sequenced: PBMCs. All receptors come from a woman in her forties or fifties in good health and CMV-seropositive.

The genes are TRBV6-5 and TRBJ1-2; D remains ambiguous. The length of the CDR3 is 14 residues. Germline CDR1 MNHEY, CDR2 SVGAGI. Trimming stripped 0 bases from V and 8 bases from J, with 13 bases between. CDR3 protein: CASSYSNGIRGYTF. CDR3 nucleotides: TGTGCCAGCAGTTACTCGAACGGGATAAGGGGCTACACCTTC.

The CDR3 DNA sequence: TGCGCCAGCAGCTTAGCGGGGGGAAGGTACAATGAGCAGTTCTTC. This codes for CASSLAGGRYNEQFF. The chain employs TRBV5-1 and TRBJ2-1; 9 bases line up with TRBD2. The CDR3 sequence is 15 residues long. From germline, CDR1 is SGHRS and CDR2 YFSETQ. V was pared by 2 bases and J by 4 bases, with 4 bases of the junction left unmatched.

The V gene is TRBV7-9, the J gene TRBJ1-2, with D unresolved. Looked up from germline, CDR1 is SEHNR and CDR2 is FQNEAQ (reference sequence). This CDR3 contains 16 residues. The ends were cut back, 1 base at V and 0 bases at J, with 12 bases in the middle. In nucleotides, the CDR3 is TGTGCCAGCAGCTTAGTTAGAGGTTCCGCTAACTATGGCTACACCTTC. Translating gives CASSLVRGSANYGYTF.

This sequence joins TRBV4-2 and TRBJ1-1; D remains ambiguous. Germline values: CDR1 LGHNA, CDR2 YNFKEQ. Trimming pared 1 base from V and 3 bases from J, leaving 12 bases between. The CDR3 covers 15 residues. The DNA for the CDR3 is TGTGCCAGCAGCCAAGGGGCCGAACCGGACACTGAAGCTTTCTTT. Translated, it gives CASSQGAEPDTEAFF.

The rearrangement links TRBV6-5 to TRBJ2-1; 8 bases agree with TRBD1. Per the germline V gene, CDR1 is MNHEY and CDR2 is SVGAGI. The CDR3 totals 15 residues. The trim removed 7 bases at V and 6 bases at J, leaving 11 bases unmatched. This CDR3 reads CASKLDRDLSNEQFF. The DNA of the CDR3 is TGTGCCAGCAAGCTGGACAGGGATTTAAGCAATGAGCAGTTCTTC.

V gene TRBV5-6 combines with J gene TRBJ1-2; the D gene is possibly TRBD1 (5 bases). The V end was cut by 1 base, the J end by 4 bases, with 8 bases between. The CDR3 is 13 residues long. CDR1 is SGHDT, CDR2 YYEEEE, per germline. The chain's CDR3 is CASSLQGGYGYTF. Here the CDR3 DNA reads TGTGCCAGCAGCTTGCAGGGCGGCTATGGCTACACCTTC.

This clone has a handful of counts. This sequence joins TRBV5-1 and TRBJ2-2; 9 bases line up with TRBD1. Germline CDR1 reads SGHRS; CDR2 reads YFSETQ. This CDR3 region has 16 residues. V dropped 1 base and J dropped 7; count of bases not matched to a gene: 8. In DNA, the CDR3 is TGCGCCAGCAGCTTGAGGGGACAGGGTTTATTCGGGGAGCTGTTTTTT. This sequence encodes CASSLRGQGLFGELFF.

The genes are TRBV5-4 and TRBJ1-2, with no clear D. Trimming shortened V by 4 bases and J by 3 bases, and 19 bases separated the two germline ends. The CDR3 is 16 amino acids. Germline V gives CDR1 SGHNT, CDR2 YYREEE (reference sequence). The CDR3 loop reads CASSPAGAQTHYGYTF. The DNA for the CDR3 is TGTGCCAGCAGCCCCGCGGGAGCCCAGACCCACTATGGCTACACCTTC.

The gene calls are TRBV2 and TRBJ1-1; D gene unclear. Germline CDR1 is SNHLY and CDR2 is FYNNEI. This CDR3 spans 13 amino acids. The V and J ends lost 5 bases and 1 base respectively, with 8 bases between them. CDR3 nucleotides: TGTGCCAGCAGTATACAGACGAACACTGAAGCTTTCTTT. Its translation is CASSIQTNTEAFF.

The chain is built from TRBV5-3 and TRBJ1-5, with D hard to call. TRBV5-3 is an open reading frame, and its role is uncertain. The CDR3 sequence is 16 residues long. V was cut by 1 base and J by 7 bases, with 18 bases left in between. DNA for the CDR3: TGTGCCAGAAGCTTGTGGCAGGTCCGCGGAGGACAGCCCCAGCATTTT. As protein: CARSLWQVRGGQPQHF.

This clone was observed a single time. The chain has TRBV15 and TRBJ2-7, with D possibly TRBD1 on 6 matching bases. The ends were cut back, 3 bases at V and 7 bases at J, with 16 bases in the middle. The CDR3 contains 14 residues. Looked up from germline, CDR1 is LNHNV and CDR2 is YYDKDF (reference sequence). DNA for the CDR3: TGTGCCACCAGCAGGGGAAACGACAGGAGGGAGCAGTACTTC. It translates to CATSRGNDRREQYF.

This sequence joins TRBV30 and TRBJ1-1, with D hard to call. Between the trimmed V and J ends, which lost 4 bases and 3 bases, there was a span of 18 bases. Germline V gives CDR1 GTSNPN, CDR2 SVGIG (reference sequence). The CDR3 is made up of 15 amino acids. The chain's CDR3 is CAWTKVGIRDTEAFF. For the CDR3, the DNA is TGTGCCTGGACTAAAGTTGGCATTCGGGACACTGAAGCTTTCTTT.

This clone was observed once. The chain uses TRBV6-6 and TRBJ1-2, with 7 bases lining up with TRBD1. Germline trimming cut 2 bases from V and 2 bases from J; bases unmatched to any gene: 8. Germline CDR1 reads MNHNY; CDR2 reads SVGAGI (reference sequence). The CDR3 has 16 amino acids. The CDR3 protein is CASSYPPGQQNYGYTF. DNA for the CDR3: TGTGCCAGCAGTTACCCCCCGGGACAGCAAAACTATGGCTACACCTTC.

The chain couples TRBV6-1 to TRBJ2-7, with 8 bases fitting TRBD1. Trimming removed 6 bases from V and 7 bases from J; junction bases left unmatched: 14. CDR1 and CDR2 from the germline V gene are MNHNS and SASEGT. The CDR3 has 15 amino acids. The CDR3 DNA is TGTGCCAGCAGGGTATTGGGACAGGCGGTTTATGAGCAGTACTTC. Its translation: CASRVLGQAVYEQYF.

The chain is built from TRBV6-1 and TRBJ1-5; the D is unclear. The V gene's germline CDR1 is MNHNS and CDR2 SASEGT. This CDR3 is 15 amino acids long. V was shortened by 3 bases and J by 4 bases, with 13 bases between the two germline ends. The CDR3 sequence is CASSDWREPNQPQHF. DNA of the CDR3: TGTGCCAGCAGTGACTGGAGGGAACCAAATCAGCCCCAGCATTTT.

This chain connects TRBV19 to TRBJ2-4; D unclear. The V gene's germline CDR1 is LNHDA and CDR2 SQIVND (reference sequence). Trimming shortened V by 3 bases and J by 0 bases, and 12 bases separated the two germline ends. CDR3 size: 16 residues. The CDR3 sequence: CASSMPEVGAKNIQYF. The CDR3 DNA reads as TGTGCCAGTAGTATGCCCGAGGTAGGAGCCAAAAACATTCAGTACTTC.

V gene TRBV12-5 combines with J gene TRBJ1-2, with TRBD1 as a possible D gene (5 bases). The germline V gene encodes CDR1 LGHNT and CDR2 FRNRAP. Deletions cut 6 bases from V and 5 bases from J, with 19 bases between. The CDR3 loop spans 15 amino acids. This CDR3 reads CASGPDSYIFYGYTF. In DNA, the CDR3 is TGTGCTAGTGGCCCCGACAGCTACATTTTTTATGGCTACACCTTC.

The chain has TRBV7-9 and TRBJ2-7; D is perhaps TRBD2 (6 bases). The CDR3 sequence is 16 residues long. V lost 2 bases, J lost 3 bases, and 17 bases lay in between. Per germline, CDR1 SEHNR and CDR2 FQNEAQ (reference sequence). CDR3: CASSLTGTYHHYEQYF. Here the CDR3 DNA reads TGTGCCAGCAGCTTAACCGGGACTTACCATCACTACGAGCAGTACTTC.

The rearrangement joins TRBV9 to TRBJ2-7; TRBD1 matches 7 bases. Germline V gene sequence: CDR1 SGDLS, CDR2 YYNGEE. This CDR3 region has 15 residues. V lost 3 bases and J lost 4; bases outside the gene matches: 10. CDR3 sequence reads: CASSAYPGQSYEQYF. CDR3 DNA: TGTGCCAGCAGCGCATATCCGGGACAGTCATACGAGCAGTACTTC.

The chain links TRBV9 to TRBJ2-1; TRBD2 might be the D (5 bases). Trimming took off 0 bases at V and 9 bases at J, with 10 bases between the two ends. CDR3 length equals 13 residues. The germline gives CDR1 SGDLS, CDR2 YYNGEE. The CDR3 is CASSVELAGEQFF. In nucleotides, the CDR3 is TGTGCCAGCAGCGTAGAGCTAGCTGGTGAGCAGTTCTTC. Full variable domain (outside the CDR3, taken from reference TRBV9 and TRBJ2-1): DSGVTQTPKHLITATGQRVTLRCSPRSGDLSVYWYQQSLDQGLQFLIQYYNGEERAKGNILERFSAQQFPDLHSELNLSSLELGDSALYFCASSVELAGEQFFGPGTRLTVL.

The V and J genes are TRBV2 and TRBJ1-4; no reliable D call. The CDR3 spans 12 residues. Germline CDR1 SNHLY, CDR2 FYNNEI. The V gene lost 7 bases and the J gene lost 7 bases, with 10 bases spanning the gap. The CDR3 loop reads CASIGGPEKLFF. In DNA form, the CDR3 reads TGTGCCAGCATTGGAGGTCCTGAAAAACTGTTTTTT.

The V and J genes are TRBV29-1 and TRBJ1-2; D may be TRBD1 (6 bases). Trimming cost V 7 bases and J 4 bases, with 13 bases left between them. Germline CDR1 and CDR2: SQVTM and ANQGSEA. The CDR3 totals 12 residues. CDR3 protein: CSDSTGSYGYTF. The DNA of the CDR3 is TGCAGCGACTCGACAGGATCCTATGGCTACACCTTC.

CDR3 nucleotide sequence: TGTGCCAGCAGCCCTTTAGCGGGGAAGAGCTCCTACGAGCAGTACTTC. This sequence encodes CASSPLAGKSSYEQYF. V usage is TRBV7-7 and J usage is TRBJ2-5; TRBD2 matches 8 bases. The last part of the DNA fits TRBJ2-7 better; the J call may be wrong. The CDR3 runs 16 residues. CDR1 is SSHAT and CDR2 is FNYEAQ in the germline V gene (reference sequence).

The V gene is TRBV5-4, the J gene TRBJ2-2, with 14 bases identical to TRBD2. After removal of 4 bases from V and 6 bases from J, the junction contained 5 bases not matched to a gene. CDR3 length: 16 amino acids. Germline loops: CDR1 SGHNT, CDR2 YYREEE (reference sequence). The CDR3 protein is CASSAPTSGGAGELFF. CDR3 coding DNA: TGTGCCAGCAGCGCACCGACTAGCGGGGGGGCCGGGGAGCTGTTTTTT.

V is TRBV4-1 and J is TRBJ2-1; 8 nucleotides line up with TRBD2. This CDR3 spans 15 amino acids. CDR1 is MGHRA, CDR2 YSYEKL, per germline. With V trimmed by 5 bases and J by 6 bases, 9 bases remained unmatched. The CDR3 DNA sequence: TGCGCCAGCAGCTTCGGGGGGGCCCCCTGCAATGAGCAGTTCTTC. Protein product: CASSFGGAPCNEQFF.

V gene TRBV29-1 combines with J gene TRBJ1-1; perhaps TRBD1 as D (5 bases). The length of the CDR3 is 12 residues. Germline V gene data show CDR1 as SQVTM and CDR2 as ANQGSEA. Trimming stripped 7 bases from V and 0 bases from J, with 9 bases between. CDR3 DNA sequence: TGCAGCGGTAGACAGCTGAACACTGAAGCTTTCTTT. Translated: CSGRQLNTEAFF.

This clone was found a few times. This sample also contains other DNA sequences that code for the same CDR3. The rearrangement uses TRBV29-1 and TRBJ2-5; maybe TRBD1 (5 bases). Germline assignment: CDR1 SQVTM and CDR2 ANQGSEA. Trimming took off 3 bases at V and 5 bases at J, with 10 bases between the two ends. The CDR3 runs 12 residues. CDR3 coding DNA: TGCAGCGTTGACAGGGCCGCGGAGACCCAGTACTTC. It codes for CSVDRAAETQYF.

The DNA of the CDR3 is TGTGCCTGGAGTCGACAGGGGCAAAATGGCTACACCTTC. It is translated as CAWSRQGQNGYTF. The genes are TRBV30 and TRBJ1-2, with TRBD1 matching over 8 bases. The CDR3 loop spans 13 amino acids. The V gene's germline CDR1 is GTSNPN and CDR2 SVGIG (reference sequence). V trimming: 2 bases; J trimming: 6 bases; junction bases outside the gene matches: 5.

This chain uses TRBV7-9 with TRBJ1-2, with a tentative D call TRBD1 (5 bases). The CDR3 spans 14 residues. V lost 2 bases and J lost 4, with 11 bases in between. Germline assignment: CDR1 SEHNR and CDR2 FQNEAQ (reference sequence). The CDR3 sequence is CASSLKGLIYGYTF. The CDR3 DNA follows: TGTGCCAGCAGCTTAAAGGGGCTGATCTATGGCTACACCTTC.

The V call is TRBV7-8, the J call TRBJ2-7; D is unclear. The germline CDR1 and CDR2 sequences are SGHVS and FQNEAQ. The CDR3 contains 16 residues. Trimming shortened V by 2 bases and J by 0 bases, and 14 bases separated the two germline ends. Here the CDR3 reads CASSLPRRFSSYEQYF. As DNA, the CDR3 is TGTGCCAGCAGCTTACCTAGACGGTTTAGCTCCTACGAGCAGTACTTC.

The sample holds one count of this clone. V gene TRBV30 combines with J gene TRBJ2-5, with 8 bases aligning to TRBD1. CDR3 size: 14 residues. V trimming: 2 bases; J trimming: 5 bases; junction bases outside the gene matches: 7. CDR1 is GTSNPN and CDR2 is SVGIG in the germline V gene (reference sequence). The CDR3 nucleotides read TGTGCCTGGAGTACGGGACAGGAGGGTGAGACCCAGTACTTC. Its protein product is CAWSTGQEGETQYF.

This clone has more than one count but fewer than ten. Germline is not matched at one junction end, which may reflect a read error. The chain joins TRBV5-1 to TRBJ1-2; 10 bases align to TRBD1. The CDR3 runs to 14 residues. CDR1 and CDR2 from the germline V gene are SGHRS and YFSETQ. The CDR3 coding sequence is TGCGCCAGCAGCGAAGGACAGGGGGTACGTGGCTACCCCTTC. It specifies CASSEGQGVRGYPF.